The clone carrying this T cell receptor beta chain was counted a few times. Its antigen remains unknown. Time point defined: pretreatment peripheral blood. The table came from immunoSEQ multiplex PCR; TCRdb's copy has only in-frame clones and leaves some out. Of roughly 91,000 clones listed, under 90% were seen once; the top ten hold about an eighth. This sample stems from a study of PD-L1 blockade in urothelial cancer. On the study more broadly: Men with urothelial cancer arising in the bladder made up about 85% of the roughly 29 patients. Study observations and caveats: Lower than median blood TCR clonality before treatment predicted better survival.

This CDR3 comprises 12 residues. V was shortened by 5 bases and J by 10 bases, with 14 bases between the two germline ends. CDR1 MNHNS and CDR2 SASEGT come from the germline V gene. The chain has TRBV6-1 and TRBJ1-1, with D possibly TRBD1 on 6 matching bases. Material: PBMCs, obtained around atezolizumab (anti-PD-L1) treatment. This receptor was identified in a man between 60 and 75 years old with urothelial cancer. DNA for the CDR3: TGTGCCAGCAGTCCCAGGGTACAGGGAGCTTTCTTT. Its protein is CASSPRVQGAFF.